The 23 T cell receptor beta chains reported below all come from one sample, sequenced in a study of blood T cell repertoires in COVID-19. Using immunoSEQ multiplex PCR, the repertoire was profiled, and TCRdb retains in-frame clones only, with some absent. The table has around 70,000 clones, about 88% seen once; the top ten hold about 4.6%. The sequenced sample consisted of peripheral blood. All receptors come from a human donor in a cohort sampled during active COVID-19.

This sequence joins TRBV5-1 and TRBJ2-2; unclear D gene. CDR1 and CDR2 from the germline V gene are SGHRS and YFSETQ. The CDR3 covers 12 residues. The germline V and J ends were trimmed by 7 bases and 4 bases, with 8 bases remaining between them. The CDR3 protein is CASLDFTGELFF. The CDR3 coding sequence is TGCGCCAGCCTTGACTTCACCGGGGAGCTGTTTTTT.

The chain uses TRBV5-6 and TRBJ2-7; D may be TRBD1 (5 bases). Germline V gene lookup returns CDR1 SGHDT and CDR2 YYEEEE. Trimming stripped 4 bases from V and 0 bases from J, with 8 bases between. The CDR3 runs to 13 residues. The CDR3 here is CASSQTDSYEQYF. The CDR3 DNA follows: TGTGCCAGCAGCCAGACAGACTCCTACGAGCAGTACTTC.

The rearrangement uses TRBV19 and TRBJ2-1, with 8 bases lining up with TRBD2. This CDR3 spans 18 amino acids. Trimming at V came to 3 bases and at J to 0 bases, leaving 10 bases not matched to a gene. Per the germline V gene, CDR1 is LNHDA and CDR2 is SQIVND (reference sequence). The CDR3 coding sequence is TGTGCCAGTAGTATCGGGAGGGGAGCCCTCCCCTCCTACAATGAGCAGTTCTTC. It encodes CASSIGRGALPSYNEQFF. Full variable domain (missing parts from reference TRBV19 and TRBJ2-1): DGGITQSPKYLFRKEGQNVTLSCEQNLNHDAMYWYRQDPGQGLRLIYYSQIVNDFQKGDIAEGYSVSREKKESFPLTVTSAQKNPTAFYLCASSIGRGALPSYNEQFFGPGTRLTVL.

For the CDR3, the DNA is TGCAGCGTGAGGACACTTTTCTACGAGCAGTACTTC. Amino acids: CSVRTLFYEQYF. The chain carries TRBV29-1 and TRBJ2-7; D is perhaps TRBD1 (5 bases). V was pared by 6 bases and J by 3 bases, with 12 bases between. CDR1 is SQVTM and CDR2 is ANQGSEA in the germline V gene. CDR3 size: 12 residues.

CDR3 residues: CASSFTWDSRQETQYF. The DNA of the CDR3 is TGTGCCAGCAGCTTCACCTGGGACAGCCGTCAAGAGACCCAGTACTTC. The chain has TRBV11-2 and TRBJ2-5; 7 bases are a match to TRBD1. CDR1 is SGHAT, CDR2 FQNNGV, per germline. The CDR3 totals 16 residues. Trimming removed 3 bases from V and 2 bases from J; junction bases left unmatched: 9.

The chain employs TRBV7-2 and TRBJ1-3; D uncertain. The germline gives CDR1 SGHTA, CDR2 FQGNSA. Trimming pared 1 base from V and 0 bases from J, leaving 10 bases between. This CDR3 contains 16 residues. The DNA of the CDR3 is TGTGCCAGCAGCTTAGGTCCGGGAGCCTCTGGAAACACCATATATTTT. This encodes CASSLGPGASGNTIYF.

V usage is TRBV9 and J usage is TRBJ2-5; 8 nucleotides agree with TRBD2. The CDR3 sequence is 15 residues long. The junction had 5 bases not matched to a gene; V was cut back by 0 bases and J by 4 bases. Germline assignment: CDR1 SGDLS and CDR2 YYNGEE. In nucleotides, the CDR3 is TGTGCCAGCAGCGTAGCTCCTAGCGGGTTAGAGACCCAGTACTTC. Translation gives CASSVAPSGLETQYF.

This chain uses TRBV10-2 with TRBJ1-1, with unresolved D. The CDR3 consists of 15 residues. Germline CDR1 and CDR2: WSHSY and SAAADI. Trimming stripped 0 bases from V and 8 bases from J, with 16 bases between. The DNA of the CDR3 is TGCGCCAGCAGTGAGTCGACGGCAGGCCTTGGGGAAGCTTTCTTT. Protein sequence: CASSESTAGLGEAFF.

This clone was recorded once. The gene calls are TRBV29-1 and TRBJ2-3, with unresolved D. Germline lookup yields CDR1 SQVTM and CDR2 ANQGSEA. Trimming took 1 base from V and 2 from J, leaving 7 bases between them. The CDR3 has 13 residues. The CDR3, as DNA: TGCAGCGTTGAAGCTCTAATCACAGATACGCAGTATTTT. Protein product: CSVEALITDTQYF.

The DNA for the CDR3 is TGTGCCAGCAGTACATCGGGAGCCAAAAACATTCAGTACTTC. This translates into CASSTSGAKNIQYF. This chain joins TRBV2 and TRBJ2-4; D not resolved. This CDR3 region has 14 residues. Germline V gene data show CDR1 as SNHLY and CDR2 as FYNNEI. Trimming removed 5 bases from V and 0 bases from J, with 8 bases in between.

The CDR3 bases are TGCGCCAGCAGCGCCGGGCAGGGTGCCGGAGATACGCAGTATTTT. Translating gives CASSAGQGAGDTQYF. The chain has TRBV5-1 and TRBJ2-3, with D perhaps matching TRBD1 (5 bases). CDR1 and CDR2 (germline): SGHRS, YFSETQ. Trimming pared 4 bases from V and 5 bases from J, leaving 17 bases between. The CDR3 has 15 residues.

The chain couples TRBV7-8 to TRBJ2-7, with a tentative D call TRBD1 (5 bases). The CDR3 runs 15 residues. CDR1 and CDR2 (germline): SGHVS, FQNEAQ. V was clipped by 5 bases and J by 2 bases, with 16 bases between them. This chain's CDR3 is CASSPRTRLTYEQYF. CDR3 coding DNA: TGTGCCAGCAGCCCGAGGACACGGTTGACCTACGAGCAGTACTTC. The full variable domain, rest sourced from reference TRBV7-8 and TRBJ2-7, is GAGVSQSPRYKVAKRGQDVALRCDPISGHVSLFWYQQALGQGPEFLTYFQNEAQLDKSGLPSDRFFAERPEGSVSTLKIQRTQQEDSAVYLCASSPRTRLTYEQYFGPGTRLTVT.

V and J are TRBV24-1 and TRBJ1-5, with D tentatively TRBD1 (5 bases). The length of the CDR3 is 13 residues. V lost 6 bases and J lost 2, with 7 bases in between. Germline CDR1 is KGHDR and CDR2 is SFDVKD. In DNA form, the CDR3 reads TGTGCCACCAGTCAGGGTGGCAATCAGCCCCAGCATTTT. Translating gives CATSQGGNQPQHF.

The chain joins TRBV7-9 to TRBJ2-2; 11 bases align to TRBD1. The J segment lost 3 bases and the V segment lost 4 bases, leaving 10 bases of the junction unmatched. The CDR3 runs 18 residues. Germline V gene sequence: CDR1 SEHNR, CDR2 FQNEAQ (reference sequence). The CDR3 here is CASSSTDRGLTHTGELFF. CDR3 DNA sequence: TGTGCCAGCAGCTCTACGGACAGGGGGCTTACGCACACCGGGGAGCTGTTTTTT.

The chain recombines TRBV29-1 with TRBJ1-4; D remains ambiguous. The V end was cut by 6 bases, the J end by 11 bases, with 13 bases between. The CDR3 loop spans 11 amino acids. Germline V gene sequence: CDR1 SQVTM, CDR2 ANQGSEA. CDR3 bases: TGCAGCGTCCAACACGATACGAAACTGTTTTTT. Protein product: CSVQHDTKLFF. The whole variable domain, filled in from reference TRBV29-1 and TRBJ1-4, reads SAVISQKPSRDICQRGTSLTIQCQVDSQVTMMFWYRQQPGQSLTLIATANQGSEATYESGFVIDKFPISRPNLTFSTLTVSNMSPEDSSIYLCSVQHDTKLFFGSGTQLSVL.

The V and J genes are TRBV29-1 and TRBJ1-1; unclear D gene. This CDR3 has 12 amino acids. Trimming cost V 8 bases and J 2 bases, with 12 bases left between them. Germline lookup yields CDR1 SQVTM and CDR2 ANQGSEA. CDR3 bases: TGCAGCCCTAGAAACCAAAACACTGAAGCTTTCTTT. It is translated as CSPRNQNTEAFF.

The chain couples TRBV5-4 to TRBJ2-3, with D tentatively TRBD2 (5 bases). Germline V CDR1 and CDR2: SGHNT, YYREEE (reference sequence). V was pared by 6 bases and J by 1 base, with 12 bases between. This CDR3 spans 14 amino acids. In DNA, the CDR3 is TGTGCCAGCACCGGGAAGGTGGGCACAGATACGCAGTATTTT. Protein: CASTGKVGTDTQYF.

The genes are TRBV5-4 and TRBJ2-5; a possible D gene is TRBD2 (6 bases). The CDR3 runs to 13 residues. V dropped 3 bases and J dropped 1 base, with 7 bases sitting between them. Germline assignment: CDR1 SGHNT and CDR2 YYREEE (reference sequence). The CDR3 spells CASSSEGQETQYF. Here the CDR3 DNA reads TGTGCCAGCAGCTCGGAGGGCCAAGAGACCCAGTACTTC.

V gene TRBV6-5 combines with J gene TRBJ2-7; possibly TRBD2 for D (6 bases). The CDR3 contains 15 residues. V lost 7 bases and J lost 7, with 23 bases in between. Germline V gene lookup returns CDR1 MNHEY and CDR2 SVGAGI. CDR3 coding DNA: TGTGCCAGCAACCCCTCTAGCCCTACTGGGGGGGAGCAGTACTTC. It translates to CASNPSSPTGGEQYF.

This clone has a handful of counts. The rearrangement uses TRBV6-1 and TRBJ1-5; D gene ambiguous. From germline, CDR1 is MNHNS and CDR2 SASEGT. The CDR3 length is 13 residues. The ends were cut back, 1 base at V and 5 bases at J, with 6 bases in the middle. CDR3 bases: TGTGCCAGCAGTGAAGTGCAGTATCAGCCCCAGCATTTT. This gives the protein CASSEVQYQPQHF.

The chain has TRBV5-1 and TRBJ2-3, with D hard to call. CDR1 is SGHRS, CDR2 YFSETQ, per germline. Deletions cut 4 bases from V and 2 bases from J, with 14 bases between. The CDR3 length is 15 residues. CDR3 DNA: TGCGCCAGCAGCCCTGGGCCCGAGCTCACAGATACGCAGTATTTT. Amino acids: CASSPGPELTDTQYF.

The gene calls are TRBV6-5 and TRBJ2-3; 8 nucleotides align to TRBD2. The CDR3 is 14 residues long. Looked up from germline, CDR1 is MNHEY and CDR2 is SVGAGI. Trimming at V came to 11 bases and at J to 2 bases, leaving 9 bases not matched to a gene. The CDR3 sequence is CASKQGLATDTQYF. The CDR3 DNA follows: TGTGCCTCAAAACAAGGACTAGCCACAGATACGCAGTATTTT.

The chain combines TRBV29-1 with TRBJ1-1, with 7 nucleotides matching TRBD1. The CDR3 has 14 residues. The germline V gene has CDR1 SQVTM and CDR2 ANQGSEA. J gave up 5 bases and V 3 bases, and 9 bases lay outside the gene matches. CDR3 sequence (DNA): TGCAGCGTTGAGGTTACAGGGGAAGTTACTGAAGCTTTCTTT. Protein: CSVEVTGEVTEAFF. Together with reference TRBV29-1 and TRBJ1-1, the CDR3 gives the full variable domain: SAVISQKPSRDICQRGTSLTIQCQVDSQVTMMFWYRQQPGQSLTLIATANQGSEATYESGFVIDKFPISRPNLTFSTLTVSNMSPEDSSIYLCSVEVTGEVTEAFFGQGTRLTVV.